This entry features one TCR beta chain sequence. Its target is unknown. This may be a read error, as it is one base from a much larger clone. This sample is part of a study of post-analysis software for immune sequencing data. General study findings and limits: Patients carried roughly 5 TRBV segments more frequently than controls did, and TRBV5-6, TRBV5-1 and TRBV20-1 were among them.

This CDR3 has 15 residues. Looked up from germline, CDR1 is MNHEY and CDR2 is SMNVEV (reference sequence). TCR beta libraries were prepared from cDNA with unique molecular identifiers. MiXCR, run by TCRdb on the PCR reads, gives a single entry per CDR3 protein. The data show around 180,000 distinct CDR3 sequences, approximately 28% seen once. This chain joins TRBV27 and TRBJ2-5; 8 nucleotides match TRBD2. TRBJ2-7 explains the end of the DNA better; the J call may be wrong. Sequencing was done on a sample of blood. The receptor was derived from a girl aged 5-17 years with multiple sclerosis. The CDR3 sequence: CASRPGLAVTYEQYF. The CDR3 DNA sequence: TGTGCCAGCAGACCCGGACTAGCAGTCACCTACGAGCAGTACTTC.